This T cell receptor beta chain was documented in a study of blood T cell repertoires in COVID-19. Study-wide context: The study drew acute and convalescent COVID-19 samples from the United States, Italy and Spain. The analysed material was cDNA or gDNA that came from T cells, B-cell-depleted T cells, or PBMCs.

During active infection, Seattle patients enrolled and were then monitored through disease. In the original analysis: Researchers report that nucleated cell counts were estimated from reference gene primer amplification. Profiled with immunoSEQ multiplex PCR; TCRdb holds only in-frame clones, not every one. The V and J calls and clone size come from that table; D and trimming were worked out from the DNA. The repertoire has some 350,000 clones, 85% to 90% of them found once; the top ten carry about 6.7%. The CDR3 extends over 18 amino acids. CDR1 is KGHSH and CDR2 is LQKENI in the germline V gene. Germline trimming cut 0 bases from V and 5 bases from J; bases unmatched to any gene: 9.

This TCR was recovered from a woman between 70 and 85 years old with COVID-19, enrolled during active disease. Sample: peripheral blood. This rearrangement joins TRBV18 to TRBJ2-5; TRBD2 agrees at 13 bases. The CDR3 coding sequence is TGTGCCAGCTCACCACCGAGACTAGCGGGGGGCCGAGTGGAGACCCAGTACTTC. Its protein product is CASSPPRLAGGRVETQYF.